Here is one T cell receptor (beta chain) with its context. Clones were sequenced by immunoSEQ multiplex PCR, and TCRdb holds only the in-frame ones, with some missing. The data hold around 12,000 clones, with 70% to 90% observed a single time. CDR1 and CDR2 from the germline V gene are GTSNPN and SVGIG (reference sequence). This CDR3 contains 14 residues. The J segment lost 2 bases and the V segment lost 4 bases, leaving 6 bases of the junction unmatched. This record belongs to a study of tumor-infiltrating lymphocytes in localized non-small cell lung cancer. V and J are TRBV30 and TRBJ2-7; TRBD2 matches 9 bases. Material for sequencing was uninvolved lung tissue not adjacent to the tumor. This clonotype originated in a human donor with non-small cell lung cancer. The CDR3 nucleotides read TGTGCCTGGAATTTGGAGCGGGGGGCCTACGAGCAGTACTTC. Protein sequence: CAWNLERGAYEQYF.